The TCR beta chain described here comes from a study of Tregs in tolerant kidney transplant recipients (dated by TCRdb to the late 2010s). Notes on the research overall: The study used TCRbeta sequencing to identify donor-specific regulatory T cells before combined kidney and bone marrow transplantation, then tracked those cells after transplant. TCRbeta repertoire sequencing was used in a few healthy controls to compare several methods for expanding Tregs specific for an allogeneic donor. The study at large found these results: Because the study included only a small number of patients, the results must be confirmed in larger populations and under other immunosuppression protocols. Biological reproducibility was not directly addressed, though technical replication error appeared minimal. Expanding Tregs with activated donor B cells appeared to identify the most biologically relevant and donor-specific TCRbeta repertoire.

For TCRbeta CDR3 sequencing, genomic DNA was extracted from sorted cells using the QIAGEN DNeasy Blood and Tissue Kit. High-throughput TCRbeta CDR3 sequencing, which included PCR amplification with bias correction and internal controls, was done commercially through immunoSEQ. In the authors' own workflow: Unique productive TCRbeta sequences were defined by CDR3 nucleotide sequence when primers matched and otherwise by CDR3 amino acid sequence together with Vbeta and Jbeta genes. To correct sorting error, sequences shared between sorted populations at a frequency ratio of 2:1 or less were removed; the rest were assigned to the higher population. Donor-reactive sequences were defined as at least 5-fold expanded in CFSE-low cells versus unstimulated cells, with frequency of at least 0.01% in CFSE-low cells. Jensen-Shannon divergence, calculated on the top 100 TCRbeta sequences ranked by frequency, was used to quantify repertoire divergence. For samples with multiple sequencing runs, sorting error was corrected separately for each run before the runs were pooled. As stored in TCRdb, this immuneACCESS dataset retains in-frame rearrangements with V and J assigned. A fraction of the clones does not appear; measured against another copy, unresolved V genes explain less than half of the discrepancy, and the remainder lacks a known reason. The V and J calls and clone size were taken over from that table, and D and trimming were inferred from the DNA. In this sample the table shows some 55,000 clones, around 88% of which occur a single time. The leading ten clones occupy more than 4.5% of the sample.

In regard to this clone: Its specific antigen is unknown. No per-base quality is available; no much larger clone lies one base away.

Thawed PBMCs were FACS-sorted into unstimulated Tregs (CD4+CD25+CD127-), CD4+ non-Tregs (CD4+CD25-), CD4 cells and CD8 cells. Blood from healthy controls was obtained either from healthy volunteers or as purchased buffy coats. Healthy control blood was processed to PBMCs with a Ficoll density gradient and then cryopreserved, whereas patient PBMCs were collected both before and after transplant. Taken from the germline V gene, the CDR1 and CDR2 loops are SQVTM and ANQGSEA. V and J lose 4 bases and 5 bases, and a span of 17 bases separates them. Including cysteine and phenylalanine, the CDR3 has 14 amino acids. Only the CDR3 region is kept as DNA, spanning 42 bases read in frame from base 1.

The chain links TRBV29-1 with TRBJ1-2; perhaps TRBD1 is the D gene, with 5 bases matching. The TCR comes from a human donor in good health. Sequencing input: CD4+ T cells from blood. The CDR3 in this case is CSVGGDSGIYGYTF. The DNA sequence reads TGCAGCGTTGGTGGCGACAGCGGGATTTATGGCTACACCTTC.